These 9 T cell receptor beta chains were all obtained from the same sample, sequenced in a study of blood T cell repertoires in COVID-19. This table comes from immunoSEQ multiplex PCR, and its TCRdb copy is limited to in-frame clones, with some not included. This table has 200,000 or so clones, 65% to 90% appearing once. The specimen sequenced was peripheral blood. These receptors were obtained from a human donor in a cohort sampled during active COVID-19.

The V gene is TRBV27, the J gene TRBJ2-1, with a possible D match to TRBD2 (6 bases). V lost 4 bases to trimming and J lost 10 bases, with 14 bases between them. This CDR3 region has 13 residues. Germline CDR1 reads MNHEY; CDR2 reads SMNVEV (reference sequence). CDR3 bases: TGTGCCAGCAGTTCTACTAGCCCGGGAGAGCAGTTCTTC. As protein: CASSSTSPGEQFF.

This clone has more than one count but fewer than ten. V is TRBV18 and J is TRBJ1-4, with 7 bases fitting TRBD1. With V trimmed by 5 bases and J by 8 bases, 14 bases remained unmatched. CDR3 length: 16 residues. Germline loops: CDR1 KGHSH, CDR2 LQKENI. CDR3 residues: CASSAGQVSEGEKLFF. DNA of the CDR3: TGTGCCAGCTCAGCCGGACAGGTTTCGGAGGGAGAAAAACTGTTTTTT.

CDR3 sequence reads: CATSDPYTGNYGYTF. CDR3 DNA: TGTGCCACCAGTGACCCTTATACAGGGAACTATGGCTACACCTTC. The chain uses TRBV24-1 and TRBJ1-2; D may be TRBD1 (6 bases). V gave up 4 bases and J gave up 2 bases, with 13 bases separating them. The CDR3 has 15 residues. CDR1 and CDR2 from the germline V gene are KGHDR and SFDVKD.

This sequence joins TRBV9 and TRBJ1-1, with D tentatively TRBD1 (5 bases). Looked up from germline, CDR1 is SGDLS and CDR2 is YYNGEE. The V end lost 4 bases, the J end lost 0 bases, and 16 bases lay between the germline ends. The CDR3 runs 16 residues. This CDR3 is CASSPLGGTMNTEAFF. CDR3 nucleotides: TGTGCCAGCAGCCCACTGGGGGGGACTATGAACACTGAAGCTTTCTTT.

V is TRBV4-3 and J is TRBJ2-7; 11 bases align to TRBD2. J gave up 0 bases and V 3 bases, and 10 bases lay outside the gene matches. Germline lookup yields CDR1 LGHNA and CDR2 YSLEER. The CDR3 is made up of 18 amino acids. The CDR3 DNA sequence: TGCGCCAGCAGCCAGACGGAGGCTAGCGGGAGGAACTCCTACGAGCAGTACTTC. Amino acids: CASSQTEASGRNSYEQYF.

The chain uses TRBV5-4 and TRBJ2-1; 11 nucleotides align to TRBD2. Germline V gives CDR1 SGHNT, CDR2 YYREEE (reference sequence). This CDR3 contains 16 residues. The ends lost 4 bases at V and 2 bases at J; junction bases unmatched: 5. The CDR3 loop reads CASSGMTSGTYNEQFF. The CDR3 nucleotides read TGTGCCAGCAGCGGCATGACTAGCGGGACCTACAATGAGCAGTTCTTC.

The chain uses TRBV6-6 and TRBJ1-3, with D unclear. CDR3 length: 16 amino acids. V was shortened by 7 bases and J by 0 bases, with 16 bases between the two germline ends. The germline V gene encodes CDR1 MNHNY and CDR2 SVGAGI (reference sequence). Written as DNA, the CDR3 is TGTGCCAGCATTGAGACTAGTCCTCGCTCTGGAAACACCATATATTTT. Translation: CASIETSPRSGNTIYF.

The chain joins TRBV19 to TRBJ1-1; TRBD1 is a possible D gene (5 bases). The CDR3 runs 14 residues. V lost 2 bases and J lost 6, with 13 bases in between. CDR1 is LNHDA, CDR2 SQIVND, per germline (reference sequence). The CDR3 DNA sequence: TGTGCCAGTAGTATATCCAGGGTGAAGGCTGAAGCTTTCTTT. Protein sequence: CASSISRVKAEAFF.

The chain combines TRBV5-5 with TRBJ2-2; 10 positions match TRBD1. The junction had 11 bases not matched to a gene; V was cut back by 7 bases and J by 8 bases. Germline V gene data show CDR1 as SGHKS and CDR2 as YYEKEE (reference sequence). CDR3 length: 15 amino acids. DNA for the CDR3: TGTGCCAGCCGATCCGGGACAGGGGAAGAGGGGGAGCTGTTTTTT. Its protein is CASRSGTGEEGELFF.